What follows are 5 T cell receptor beta chains derived from one specimen sequenced in a study of vaccination effects on CD4 cells after COVID-19. Following 10 days of culture, CD4+ T cells were isolated. Their recognized antigens are unknown. This table comes from immunoSEQ multiplex PCR, and its TCRdb copy is limited to in-frame clones, with some not included. The table has fewer than 35,000 clones, approximately 63% seen once. Here the sequenced sample was CD4+ T cells from PBMCs cultured without peptide, taken before COVID-19 vaccination. These receptors originate from a human donor who received a COVID-19 vaccine.

The chain carries TRBV6-4 and TRBJ2-1; TRBD2 matches at 15 bases. Germline loops: CDR1 MRHNA, CDR2 SNTAGT. The CDR3 covers 18 residues. V gave up 4 bases and J gave up 0 bases; unmatched junction bases: 4. CDR3 region: CASSAGTSGGSSYNEQFF. The CDR3 DNA sequence: TGTGCCAGCAGTGCCGGGACTAGCGGGGGGAGCTCCTACAATGAGCAGTTCTTC.

The V call is TRBV7-9, the J call TRBJ1-2; no reliable D call. This CDR3 spans 12 amino acids. Trimming shortened V by 5 bases and J by 4 bases, and 8 bases separated the two germline ends. Germline V gene sequence: CDR1 SEHNR, CDR2 FQNEAQ (reference sequence). CDR3 amino acids: CASSIVAYGYTF. The CDR3 DNA follows: TGTGCCAGCAGCATTGTGGCCTATGGCTACACCTTC.

This chain links TRBV5-8 with TRBJ1-1; tentatively, D is TRBD1 (6 bases). The CDR3 is 13 residues long. Germline CDR1 and CDR2: SGHTS and YDEGEE. Trimming shortened V by 3 bases and J by 5 bases, and 11 bases separated the two germline ends. The CDR3 spells CASSSRGWTEAFF. The CDR3 DNA is TGTGCCAGCAGCTCAAGGGGGTGGACTGAAGCTTTCTTT.

This chain connects TRBV5-1 to TRBJ1-1; 12 bases map to TRBD1. Germline V gives CDR1 SGHRS, CDR2 YFSETQ. The junction had 2 bases not matched to a gene; V was cut back by 1 base and J by 4 bases. The CDR3 totals 15 residues. CDR3 coding DNA: TGCGCCAGCAGCTTGCGGGGACAGGGGGCCACTGAAGCTTTCTTT. It codes for CASSLRGQGATEAFF.

The chain uses TRBV12-3 or TRBV12-4 and TRBJ2-7; D not resolved. Between the trimmed V and J ends, which lost 5 bases and 0 bases, there was a span of 5 bases. The CDR3 loop spans 12 amino acids. The CDR3 protein is CASSPSSYEQYF. CDR3 DNA: TGTGCCAGCAGTCCTAGCTCCTACGAGCAGTACTTC.